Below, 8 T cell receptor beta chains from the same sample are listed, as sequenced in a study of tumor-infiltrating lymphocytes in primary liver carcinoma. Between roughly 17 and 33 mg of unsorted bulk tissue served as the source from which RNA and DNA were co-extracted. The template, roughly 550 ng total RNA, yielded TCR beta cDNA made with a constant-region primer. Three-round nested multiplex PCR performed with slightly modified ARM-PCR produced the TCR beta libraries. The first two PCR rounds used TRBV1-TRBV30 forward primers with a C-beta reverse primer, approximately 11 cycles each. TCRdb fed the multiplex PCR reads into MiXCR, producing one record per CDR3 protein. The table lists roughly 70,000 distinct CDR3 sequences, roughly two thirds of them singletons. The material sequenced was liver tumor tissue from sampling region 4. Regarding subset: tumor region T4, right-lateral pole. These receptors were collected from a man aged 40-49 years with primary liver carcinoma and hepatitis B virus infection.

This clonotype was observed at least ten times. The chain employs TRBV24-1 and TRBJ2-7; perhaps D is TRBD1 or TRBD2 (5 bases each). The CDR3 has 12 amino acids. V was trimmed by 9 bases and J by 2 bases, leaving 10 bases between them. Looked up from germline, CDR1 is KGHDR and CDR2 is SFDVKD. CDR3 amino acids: CATGGNTYEQYF. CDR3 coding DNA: TGTGCCACCGGGGGAAACACCTACGAGCAGTACTTC.

CDR3 bases: TGTGCCATCAATGGACAGGGCGGATCCTACGAGCAGTACTTC. Translation: CAINGQGGSYEQYF. V usage is TRBV10-3 and J usage is TRBJ2-7, with 8 bases lining up with TRBD1. The length of the CDR3 is 14 residues. Trimming took 7 bases from V and 1 from J; bases not matched to a gene: 6. From germline, CDR1 is ENHRY and CDR2 SYGVKD.

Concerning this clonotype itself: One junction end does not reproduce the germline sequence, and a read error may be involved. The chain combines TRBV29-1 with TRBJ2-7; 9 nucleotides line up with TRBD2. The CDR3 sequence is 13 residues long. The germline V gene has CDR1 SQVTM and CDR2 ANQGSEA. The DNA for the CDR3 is TGCAGCGTTGGTGCTAGCGGGACCTACGAGCAGCACTTC. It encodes CSVGASGTYEQHF.

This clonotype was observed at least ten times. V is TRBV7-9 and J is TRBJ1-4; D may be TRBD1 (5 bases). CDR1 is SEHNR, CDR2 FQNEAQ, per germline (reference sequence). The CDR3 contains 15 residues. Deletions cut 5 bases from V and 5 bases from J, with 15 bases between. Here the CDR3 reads CASSPGQERNEKLFF. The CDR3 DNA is TGTGCCAGCAGCCCGGGGCAGGAACGAAATGAAAAACTGTTTTTT.

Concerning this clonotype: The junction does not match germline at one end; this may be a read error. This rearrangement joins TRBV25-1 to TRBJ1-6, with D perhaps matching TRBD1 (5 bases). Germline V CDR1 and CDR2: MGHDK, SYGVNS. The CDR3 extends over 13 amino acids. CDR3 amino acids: CASTESRGSPLHF. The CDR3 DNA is TGTGCCAGCACTGAATCTAGGGGCTCACCCCTCCACTTT.

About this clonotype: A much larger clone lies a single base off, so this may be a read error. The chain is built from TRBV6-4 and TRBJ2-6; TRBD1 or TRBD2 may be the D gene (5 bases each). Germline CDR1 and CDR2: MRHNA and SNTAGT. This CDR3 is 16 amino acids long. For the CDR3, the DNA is TGTGCCAGCAGTGAAGCGGCCGGGTCTGGGGCCAACATCCTGACTTTC. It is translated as CASSEAAGSGANILTF.

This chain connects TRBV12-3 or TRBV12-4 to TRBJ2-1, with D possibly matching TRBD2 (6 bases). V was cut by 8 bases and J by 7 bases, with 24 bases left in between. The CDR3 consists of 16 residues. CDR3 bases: TGTGCCAGCGCCCGAAAGGGCGGGGATTTACTTAATGAGCAGTTCTTC. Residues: CASARKGGDLLNEQFF.

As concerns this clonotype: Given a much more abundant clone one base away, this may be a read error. The CDR3 loop reads CASNLIVQGYGYTF. The CDR3 bases are TGTGCCAGCAACTTAATCGTACAGGGCTATGGCTACACCTTC. The chain combines TRBV11-2 with TRBJ1-2; possibly TRBD1 for D (6 bases). Germline CDR1 reads SGHAT; CDR2 reads FQNNGV. This CDR3 has 14 residues.